Listed below are T cell receptor beta chains from one sample, sequenced in a study of blood T cells in healthy people across ages. In TCRdb, the 5' RACE reads were re-called with MiXCR into one record per CDR3 protein. The sample has 600,000 to 1,000,000 distinct CDR3 sequences; more than 45% are singletons. Material: blood. All receptors derive from a man aged 25 to 40 in good health. The CDR3 runs from the conserved cysteine through the conserved F or W. The D gene is left open where the match is weak. Not every row has a clone size; where given, it reads once, few, many or a size class.

TRBD2	TRBV6-2/TRBV6-3	.	TRBJ2-7	CASRVLTSGTYEQYF	TGTGCCAGCAGAGTGCTGACTAGCGGGACCTACGAGCAGTACTTC
.	TRBV4-2	few	TRBJ1-2	CASSQEAGVGYGYTF	TGTGCCAGCAGCCAAGAAGCAGGGGTGGGCTATGGCTACACCTTC
.	TRBV5-1	few	TRBJ2-7	CASSLSGFGYEQYF	TGCGCCAGCAGCTTGTCGGGGTTCGGGTACGAGCAGTACTTC
.	TRBV29-1	few	TRBJ2-7	CSGVADTYEQYF	TGCAGCGGGGTAGCGGATACCTACGAGCAGTACTTC
TRBD2	TRBV6-1	.	TRBJ2-3	CVSRVTSGRPDTQYF	TGTGTCAGCAGGGTGACTAGCGGTCGTCCAGATACGCAGTATTTT
.	TRBV7-6	.	TRBJ2-3	CASSLPVDTQYF	TGTGCCAGCAGCTTACCCGTAGATACGCAGTATTTT
TRBD1	TRBV29-1	.	TRBJ2-6	CSVPQGSGAIVQTF	TGCAGCGTTCCACAGGGGTCTGGGGCCATCGTCCAGACTTTC
.	TRBV11-2	.	TRBJ2-7	CASSSQTYEQYF	TGTGCCAGCAGCTCACAAACGTACGAGCAGTACTTC
.	TRBV12-3/TRBV12-4	.	TRBJ1-5	CASSVFEGQPQHF	TGTGCCAGCAGTGTTTTCGAGGGTCAGCCCCAGCATTTT
.	TRBV28	.	TRBJ2-7	CASSLALRETLYEQYF	TGTGCCAGCAGTTTAGCCCTCAGGGAAACCCTATACGAGCAGTACTTC
TRBD1	TRBV27	.	TRBJ2-1	CASSKGQGMETQFF	TGTGCCAGCAGTAAGGGACAGGGGATGGAGACCCAGTTCTTC
.	TRBV29-1	.	TRBJ2-3	CSVDGGSDTQYF	TGCAGCGTTGATGGGGGATCAGATACGCAGTATTTT
.	TRBV28	.	TRBJ2-4	CASTPGYLAKNIQYF	TGTGCCAGCACCCCGGGGTATTTAGCCAAAAACATTCAGTACTTC
TRBD1	TRBV2	.	TRBJ2-2	CASSELRGQAGELFF	TGTGCCAGCAGTGAATTAAGGGGGCAAGCCGGGGAGCTGTTTTTT
TRBD2	TRBV20-1	.	TRBJ2-7	CSARSSGRLYEQYF	TGCAGTGCTAGGTCTAGCGGGAGATTGTACGAGCAGTACTTC
TRBD2	TRBV3-1	.	TRBJ2-5	CASSQGTTSETQYF	TGTGCCAGCAGCCAAGGGACGACTAGCGAGACCCAGTACTTC
TRBD2	TRBV5-1	few	TRBJ2-1	CASSPQLAGVGNEQFF	TGCGCCAGCAGCCCACAACTAGCGGGAGTAGGAAATGAGCAGTTCTTC
TRBD1	TRBV27	.	TRBJ1-1	CASSLRDSGSEAFF	TGTGCCAGCAGTCTTCGGGACAGTGGGTCGGAAGCTTTCTTT
.	TRBV27	few	TRBJ2-7	CASSIAGHNYEQYF	TGTGCCAGCAGCATTGCAGGACACAACTACGAGCAGTACTTC
.	TRBV4-1	.	TRBJ1-5	CASSYGAQQEQPQHF	TGCGCCAGCAGCTACGGAGCGCAACAAGAACAGCCCCAGCATTTT
TRBD2	TRBV11-1	.	TRBJ2-3	CASSRAGTSGSTSTDTQYF	TGTGCCAGCAGCCGGGCCGGGACTAGCGGGAGTACTAGCACAGATACGCAGTATTTT
TRBD2	TRBV28	.	TRBJ2-7	CASSYSSGGPREEQYF	TGTGCCAGCAGTTACTCGAGCGGGGGGCCTAGGGAAGAGCAGTACTTC
TRBD2	TRBV6-2/TRBV6-3	few	TRBJ2-7	CASSYSKGSGRSYEQYF	TGTGCCAGCAGTTACTCGAAGGGTAGCGGGAGATCCTACGAGCAGTACTTC
TRBD1	TRBV5-1	many	TRBJ1-2	CASSLSQGDYYGYTF	TGCGCCAGCAGCTTGAGTCAGGGGGACTATTATGGCTACACCTTC
.	TRBV10-3	few	TRBJ2-6	CAIRGTGSGANVLTF	TGTGCCATCAGGGGAACAGGGTCTGGGGCCAACGTCCTGACTTTC
.	TRBV5-1	.	TRBJ2-1	CASSLGVAVNEQFF	TGCGCCAGCAGCTTGGGAGTAGCGGTCAATGAGCAGTTCTTC
.	TRBV14	.	TRBJ2-6	CATAISGANVLTF	TGTGCCACCGCGATCTCTGGGGCCAACGTCCTGACTTTC
TRBD2	TRBV27	few	TRBJ2-1	CASSLKAQTGTSGRRNEQFF	TGTGCCAGCAGCCTAAAGGCCCAAACCGGGACTAGCGGCAGGAGAAATGAGCAGTTCTTC
TRBD2	TRBV20-1	once	TRBJ2-3	CSAREGQRELTDTQYF	TGCAGTGCTAGAGAAGGGCAGCGGGAGCTCACAGATACGCAGTATTTT
.	TRBV10-3	.	TRBJ1-1	CAISETPARGRRDTEAFF	TGTGCCATCAGTGAGACTCCTGCCCGGGGACGGCGGGACACTGAAGCTTTCTTT
TRBD2	TRBV20-1	.	TRBJ2-7	CSASEFLAGGYEQYF	TGCAGTGCTAGTGAGTTCCTAGCGGGAGGGTACGAGCAGTACTTC
.	TRBV29-1	few	TRBJ1-2	CSVVRGGGNYGYTF	TGCAGCGTTGTCAGAGGGGGAGGTAACTATGGCTACACCTTC
.	TRBV10-3	few	TRBJ1-1	CAISEPQRSSGAFF	TGTGCCATCAGTGAGCCACAGAGGTCCTCGGGGGCTTTCTTT
.	TRBV7-6	.	TRBJ1-2	CASSPGAVSGYTF	TGTGCCAGCAGCCCCGGGGCCGTGAGTGGCTACACCTTC
.	TRBV27	.	TRBJ2-3	CASREGGGLADTQYF	TGTGCCAGCAGGGAAGGGGGGGGGTTGGCAGATACGCAGTATTTT